These 8 T cell receptor beta chains were all obtained from the same sample, sequenced in a study of shared clonotypes between healthy human individuals. Clones were read by immunoSEQ multiplex PCR, and TCRdb kept only the in-frame ones, dropping some. The sample lists about 2.2 million clones; 90% to 95% were seen once. CD45RO negativity and positive selection for CCR7 defined naive CD8 cells, a population that excluded terminally differentiated effector memory CD45RA+ cells. Source material: naive CD8+ T cells from PBMCs. The receptors originated from a young man in good health. Some clones in this sample may be carry-over from other donors' samples.

A single count supports this clone. The J gene is TRBJ1-5, the V gene TRBV7-4; D uncertain. Between the trimmed V and J ends, which lost 7 bases and 1 base, there was a span of 14 bases. The V gene's germline CDR1 is SGHVT and CDR2 SQSDAQ. The CDR3 consists of 15 residues. The CDR3 protein is CASISTRESNQPQHF. The CDR3 coding sequence is TGTGCCAGCATCTCCACTCGGGAAAGCAATCAGCCCCAGCATTTT. Supplemented by reference TRBV7-4 and TRBJ1-5, the full variable domain reads GAGVSQSPRYKVAKRGRDVALRCDSISGHVTLYWYRQTLGQGSEVLTYSQSDAQRDKSGRPSGRFSAERPERSVSTLKIQRTEQGDSAVYLCASISTRESNQPQHFGDGTRLSIL.

Turning to this clone: Other DNA sequences in the sample encode the same CDR3. The genes are TRBV28 and TRBJ1-2, with unresolved D. The CDR3 runs 11 residues. CDR1 and CDR2 (germline): MDHEN, SYDVKM. Trimming removed 6 bases from V and 4 bases from J, with 6 bases in between. The CDR3 nucleotides read TGTGCCAGCAGCCCTTCCTATGGCTACACCTTC. Encoded protein: CASSPSYGYTF.

V is TRBV27 and J is TRBJ2-1; tentatively, D is TRBD1 (6 bases). Per the germline V gene, CDR1 is MNHEY and CDR2 is SMNVEV (reference sequence). The CDR3 is 15 residues long. Trimming stripped 3 bases from V and 4 bases from J, with 13 bases between. The CDR3: CASSFKGVGYNEQFF. In DNA, the CDR3 is TGTGCCAGCAGTTTCAAGGGGGTGGGATACAATGAGCAGTTCTTC.

This clone has only a few counts. The chain recombines TRBV9 with TRBJ1-2; 7 nucleotides match TRBD1. In germline, CDR1 is SGDLS, CDR2 YYNGEE. V trimming: 3 bases; J trimming: 4 bases; junction bases outside the gene matches: 12. There are 16 residues in the CDR3. In DNA form, the CDR3 reads TGTGCCAGCAGCGCGAGTGCGACAGGGAGGAGCTATGGCTACACCTTC. Encoded protein: CASSASATGRSYGYTF.

The chain is built from TRBV11-2 and TRBJ1-6, with a possible D match to TRBD1 (5 bases). V lost 1 base, J lost 9 bases, and 7 bases lay in between. The length of the CDR3 is 13 residues. From germline, CDR1 is SGHAT and CDR2 FQNNGV. The CDR3 sequence: CASSLVGGSPLHF. DNA for the CDR3: TGTGCCAGCAGCTTAGTGGGGGGTTCACCCCTCCACTTT.

The V and J genes are TRBV27 and TRBJ2-7; 11 nucleotides align to TRBD2. Germline CDR1 and CDR2: MNHEY and SMNVEV (reference sequence). With V trimmed by 5 bases and J by 7 bases, 10 bases remained unmatched. The CDR3 loop spans 15 amino acids. DNA for the CDR3: TGTGCCAGCAGTCGACAACTAGCGGGAGTGGAAGAGCAGTACTTC. This gives the protein CASSRQLAGVEEQYF.

V and J are TRBV5-5 and TRBJ2-7; 10 nucleotides align to TRBD2. Germline loops: CDR1 SGHKS, CDR2 YYEKEE (reference sequence). There are 18 residues in the CDR3. V gave up 1 base and J gave up 0 bases; unmatched junction bases: 10. The CDR3 sequence is CASSLWLAGASTSYEQYF. CDR3 nucleotides: TGTGCCAGCAGCTTGTGGCTAGCGGGAGCCTCCACCTCCTACGAGCAGTACTTC.

The chain is built from TRBV11-2 and TRBJ2-7; maybe TRBD1 (6 bases). The CDR3 has 16 residues. Germline V gene sequence: CDR1 SGHAT, CDR2 FQNNGV. The ends were cut back, 1 base at V and 9 bases at J, with 22 bases in the middle. The DNA for the CDR3 is TGTGCCAGCAGCTTAGTTTACCGGGACACGGATCTCGGGCAGTACTTC. As protein: CASSLVYRDTDLGQYF.